The 19 T cell receptor beta chains below come from one sample, sequenced in a study of OX40 agonist ivuxolimab in advanced cancers. Profiled with immunoSEQ multiplex PCR; TCRdb holds only in-frame clones, not every one. This repertoire shows around 75,000 clones, under 90% found once; its top ten account for around 2.4%. This sample comprised CD4+ or CD8+ T cells sorted from blood, obtained in a trial of the OX40 agonist ivuxolimab. The origin of the receptors is an adult with an advanced solid tumor such as melanoma, head and neck, liver or kidney cancer.

V is TRBV5-1 and J is TRBJ1-1; D is uncertain. CDR1 is SGHRS and CDR2 is YFSETQ in the germline V gene. The V gene lost 0 bases and the J gene lost 3 bases, with 6 bases spanning the gap. This CDR3 contains 13 residues. DNA for the CDR3: TGCGCCAGCAGCTTGGGCCCGGACACTGAAGCTTTCTTT. It is translated as CASSLGPDTEAFF.

The chain has TRBV30 and TRBJ1-1; 8 bases agree with TRBD1. CDR1 and CDR2 from the germline V gene are GTSNPN and SVGIG (reference sequence). CDR3 length: 12 amino acids. Unmatched junction bases numbered 7, after V lost 4 bases and J lost 9 bases. The CDR3 sequence: CAWTPTGAQAFF. CDR3 in DNA: TGTGCCTGGACCCCGACAGGGGCCCAAGCTTTCTTT.

V gene TRBV4-1 combines with J gene TRBJ2-5; D is perhaps TRBD1 (6 bases). This CDR3 region has 14 residues. V lost 2 bases to trimming and J lost 2 bases, with 9 bases between them. Germline CDR1 reads MGHRA; CDR2 reads YSYEKL. CDR3 DNA: TGCGCCAGCAGCCAAAGAGGACAGCAAGAGACCCAGTACTTC. Translation: CASSQRGQQETQYF.

The chain joins TRBV30 to TRBJ1-1; D ambiguous. V gave up 0 bases and J gave up 0 bases, with 5 bases separating them. The germline gives CDR1 GTSNPN, CDR2 SVGIG (reference sequence). The CDR3 covers 13 residues. For the CDR3, the DNA is TGTGCCTGGAGTGTACGGATGAACACTGAAGCTTTCTTT. Amino acids: CAWSVRMNTEAFF. Using reference TRBV30 and TRBJ1-1 for the parts outside the CDR3, the full variable domain is SQTIHQWPATLVQPVGSPLSLECTVEGTSNPNLYWYRQAAGRGLQLLFYSVGIGQISSEVPQNLSASRPQDRQFILSSKKLLLSDSGFYLCAWSVRMNTEAFFGQGTRLTVV.

The chain recombines TRBV5-1 with TRBJ2-3; 9 nucleotides match TRBD1. Germline V gives CDR1 SGHRS, CDR2 YFSETQ. The trim removed 2 bases at V and 2 bases at J, leaving 6 bases unmatched. The CDR3 has 16 residues. CDR3 sequence (DNA): TGCGCCAGCAGCTTACAGGGGGCAGGGTACACAGATACGCAGTATTTT. Its translation: CASSLQGAGYTDTQYF.

This rearrangement joins TRBV7-2 to TRBJ1-5, with a possible D match to TRBD1 (6 bases). The V gene lost 6 bases and the J gene lost 7 bases, with 19 bases spanning the gap. This CDR3 contains 15 residues. Per the germline V gene, CDR1 is SGHTA and CDR2 is FQGNSA. The CDR3 bases are TGTGCCAGCAGGAAAGAGGTTCAGGGGCGGCAGCCCCAGCATTTT. It codes for CASRKEVQGRQPQHF.

The chain recombines TRBV4-1 with TRBJ2-4; 7 bases are shared with TRBD2. V lost 0 bases to trimming and J lost 9 bases; unmatched junction nucleotides: 8. This CDR3 is 15 amino acids long. Germline V gives CDR1 MGHRA, CDR2 YSYEKL. The CDR3 loop is CASSQEGQGGSIQYF. The CDR3 region has the DNA TGCGCCAGCAGCCAAGAGGGGCAGGGAGGGAGCATTCAGTACTTC.

V gene TRBV4-1 combines with J gene TRBJ1-5; possible D gene TRBD1, 6 bases. V was clipped by 0 bases and J by 4 bases, with 16 bases between them. CDR3 size: 17 residues. In germline, CDR1 is MGHRA, CDR2 YSYEKL. DNA for the CDR3: TGCGCCAGCAGCCAAGAAGGGGGACCGAGGGGGAATCAGCCCCAGCATTTT. This sequence encodes CASSQEGGPRGNQPQHF.

This clone has a single count. The chain combines TRBV18 with TRBJ2-7; 12 bases fit TRBD2. After removal of 3 bases from V and 8 bases from J, the junction contained 2 bases not matched to a gene. Germline CDR1 is KGHSH and CDR2 is LQKENI. The CDR3 extends over 13 amino acids. CDR3 sequence (DNA): TGTGCCAGCTCACCGACTAGCGGGAGACAGCAGTACTTC. It specifies CASSPTSGRQQYF.

The chain recombines TRBV5-1 with TRBJ2-7; 8 bases match TRBD2. The V gene end was trimmed by 4 bases and the J gene end by 6 bases; junction bases not matched to a gene: 12. The CDR3 sequence is 15 residues long. From germline, CDR1 is SGHRS and CDR2 YFSETQ. CDR3 nucleotide sequence: TGCGCCAGCAGCGCTTCGGTTAGCGGGGTTGTCGAGCAGTACTTC. This sequence encodes CASSASVSGVVEQYF.

The chain joins TRBV5-6 to TRBJ2-3; D assignment may be TRBD1 or TRBD2 (5 bases each). The V gene's germline CDR1 is SGHDT and CDR2 YYEEEE. CDR3 length: 14 amino acids. V was cut by 5 bases and J by 4 bases, with 14 bases left in between. CDR3 sequence (DNA): TGTGCCAGCAGGGGGGAGCAACTCCCAGATACGCAGTATTTT. This codes for CASRGEQLPDTQYF.

The chain combines TRBV11-2 with TRBJ2-2; 8 bases are a match to TRBD1. Trimming removed 4 bases from V and 5 bases from J; junction bases left unmatched: 9. This CDR3 region has 16 residues. The V gene's germline CDR1 is SGHAT and CDR2 FQNNGV. This chain's CDR3 is CASSSPRTGWTGELFF. The CDR3 coding sequence is TGTGCCAGCAGCTCCCCCCGGACAGGGTGGACCGGGGAGCTGTTTTTT.

This chain links TRBV6-1 with TRBJ2-4; D is ambiguous. Germline CDR1 reads MNHNS; CDR2 reads SASEGT. V shed 7 bases and J shed 8 bases, with 12 bases lying between them. This CDR3 spans 12 amino acids. The CDR3 loop is CASTDPEDIQYF. CDR3 coding DNA: TGTGCCAGCACAGACCCTGAAGACATTCAGTACTTC.

The chain recombines TRBV5-1 with TRBJ2-1, with 8 bases lining up with TRBD1. CDR1 and CDR2 (germline): SGHRS, YFSETQ. The CDR3 extends over 16 amino acids. The J segment lost 1 base and the V segment lost 4 bases, leaving 7 bases of the junction unmatched. DNA of the CDR3: TGCGCCAGCAGCCCCCAGACAGGGGCTTCCTACAATGAGCAGTTCTTC. Its translation: CASSPQTGASYNEQFF.

This CDR3 is CASSQLDSTDTQYF. DNA for the CDR3: TGCGCCAGCAGCCAACTAGATAGCACAGATACGCAGTATTTT. J is TRBJ2-3 and V is TRBV5-1, with D tentatively TRBD2 (5 bases). The CDR3 length is 14 residues. Germline V gives CDR1 SGHRS, CDR2 YFSETQ. Trimming cost V 4 bases and J 0 bases, with 9 bases left between them.

J is TRBJ1-4 and V is TRBV6-1; TRBD1 agrees at 9 bases. The CDR3 extends over 14 amino acids. Germline V gives CDR1 MNHNS, CDR2 SASEGT. Unmatched junction bases numbered 5, after V lost 6 bases and J lost 6 bases. The DNA for the CDR3 is TGTGCCAGCAGACCCGGGACAGGGTATGAAAAACTGTTTTTT. Amino acid sequence: CASRPGTGYEKLFF.

This clone has only one observation. The chain carries TRBV28 and TRBJ1-2; a possible D gene is TRBD1 (5 bases). The germline V gene has CDR1 MDHEN and CDR2 SYDVKM. This CDR3 contains 13 residues. V was pared by 6 bases and J by 0 bases, with 8 bases between. CDR3 loop: CASRWDANYGYTF. CDR3 nucleotide sequence: TGTGCCAGCAGGTGGGACGCTAACTATGGCTACACCTTC.

The chain joins TRBV2 to TRBJ2-5; TRBD1 is a possible D gene (6 bases). Trimming cost V 3 bases and J 5 bases, with 13 bases left between them. This CDR3 is built from 14 residues. Germline V CDR1 and CDR2: SNHLY, FYNNEI. The CDR3 region has the DNA TGTGCCAGCAGTGATTTCTCAGGGGTTGAGACCCAGTACTTC. It is translated as CASSDFSGVETQYF.

This sequence joins TRBV7-8 and TRBJ2-1; TRBD2 matches at 9 bases. Germline V gene lookup returns CDR1 SGHVS and CDR2 FQNEAQ. The CDR3 has 15 residues. With V trimmed by 1 base and J by 4 bases, 2 bases remained unmatched. CDR3 region: CASSLGGGDYNEQFF. DNA of the CDR3: TGTGCCAGCAGCTTAGGCGGGGGGGATTACAATGAGCAGTTCTTC.